What follows describes a single TCR beta chain. The age range of participants was about 18 to 100 years, with residence in approximately 25 US areas. Membership in each cohort depended on participant-reported clinical history. Recovered status in Cohort 3 required two negative PCRs, clearance, or symptom resolution. The data derive from a study of blood T cell repertoires in COVID-19. Authors' analysis steps: Amplification of reference gene primers was used by the study to estimate nucleated cell counts. Here immunoSEQ multiplex PCR was the method, and the copy in TCRdb shows in-frame clones only, minus some. V, J and clone size are taken as reported in that table, and D and trimming were inferred from the DNA itself. The data show around 250,000 clones, 80% to 90% seen once. Deletions cut 2 bases from V and 2 bases from J, with 7 bases between. The germline CDR1 and CDR2 sequences are SGHDT and YYEEEE. The CDR3 loop spans 14 amino acids.

Sample: PBMCs or T cells enriched from blood (not recorded which). The rearrangement joins TRBV5-6 to TRBJ2-2; D unclear. This receptor was taken from a woman between 45 and 65 years old who had recovered from COVID-19. CDR3 loop: CASSLTTNTGELFF. In DNA form, the CDR3 reads TGTGCCAGCAGCTTAACCACTAACACCGGGGAGCTGTTTTTT.